This TCR beta chain emerged from a study of CD8 T cells in Susac syndrome. cDNA came from about 0.46 to 1 ug RNA primed by random hexamers. One entry per CDR3 protein, called by TCRdb with MiXCR from the immunoSEQ multiplex PCR reads. The table includes under 90,000 distinct CDR3 sequences, just over 90% detected once. V gave up 4 bases and J gave up 3 bases; unmatched junction bases: 7. The CDR3 runs to 16 residues. The germline CDR1 and CDR2 sequences are SGDLS and YYNGEE. This receptor was taken from a human donor with Susac syndrome. The sequenced sample was CD4+ T cells from PBMCs. This chain links TRBV9 with TRBJ2-2; 9 bases match TRBD2. Here the CDR3 DNA reads TGTGCCAGCAGCACCGCTAGCGGGGTCTACACCGGGGAGCTGTTTTTT. It is translated as CASSTASGVYTGELFF.